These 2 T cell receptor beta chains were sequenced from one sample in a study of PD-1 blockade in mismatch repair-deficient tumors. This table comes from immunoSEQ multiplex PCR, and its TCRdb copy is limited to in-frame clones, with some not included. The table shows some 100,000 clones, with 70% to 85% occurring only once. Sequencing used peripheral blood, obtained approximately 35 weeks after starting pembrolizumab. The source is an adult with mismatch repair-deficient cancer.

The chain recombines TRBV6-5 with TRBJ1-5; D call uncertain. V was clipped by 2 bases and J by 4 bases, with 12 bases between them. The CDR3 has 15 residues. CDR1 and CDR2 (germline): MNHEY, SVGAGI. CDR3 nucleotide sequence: TGTGCCAGCAGTTACCCGATAGCGGGGAATCAGCCCCAGCATTTT. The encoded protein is CASSYPIAGNQPQHF.

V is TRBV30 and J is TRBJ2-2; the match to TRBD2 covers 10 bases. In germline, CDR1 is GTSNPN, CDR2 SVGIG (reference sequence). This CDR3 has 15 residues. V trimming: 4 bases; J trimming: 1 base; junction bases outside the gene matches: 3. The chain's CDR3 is CAWKGLALNTGELFF. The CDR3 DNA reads TGTGCCTGGAAGGGACTAGCGTTGAACACCGGGGAGCTGTTTTTT.